This T cell receptor beta chain is from a study of technical replicates of blood from a few donors. Germline assignment: CDR1 SQVTM and CDR2 ANQGSEA. CDR3 length equals 15 residues. The V end lost 6 bases, the J end lost 2 bases, and 16 bases lay between the germline ends. Using immunoSEQ multiplex PCR, the repertoire was profiled, and TCRdb retains in-frame clones only, with some absent. The sample holds tens of thousands of clones, approximately 97% seen once. The chain joins TRBV29-1 to TRBJ2-2; a weak D match, TRBD2 (6 bases). The sequenced sample was T cells isolated from PBMCs. The source is a human donor in good health. CDR3 residues: CSVRPGRINTGELFF. The CDR3 nucleotides are TGCAGCGTCCGGCCAGGGAGGATTAACACCGGGGAGCTGTTTTTT.